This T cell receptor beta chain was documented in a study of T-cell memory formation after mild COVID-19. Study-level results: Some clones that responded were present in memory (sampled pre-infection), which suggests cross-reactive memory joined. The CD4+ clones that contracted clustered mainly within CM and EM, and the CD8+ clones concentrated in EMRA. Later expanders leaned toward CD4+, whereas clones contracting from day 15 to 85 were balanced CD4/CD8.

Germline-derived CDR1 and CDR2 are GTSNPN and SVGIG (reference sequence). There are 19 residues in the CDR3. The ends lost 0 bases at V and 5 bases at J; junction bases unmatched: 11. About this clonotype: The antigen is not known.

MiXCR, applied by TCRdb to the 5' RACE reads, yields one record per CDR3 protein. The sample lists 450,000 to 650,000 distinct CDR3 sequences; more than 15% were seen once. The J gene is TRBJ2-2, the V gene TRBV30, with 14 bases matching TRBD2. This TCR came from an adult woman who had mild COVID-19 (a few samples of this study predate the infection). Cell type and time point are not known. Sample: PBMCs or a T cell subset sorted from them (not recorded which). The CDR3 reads CAWSVRPGLAGDRTGELFF. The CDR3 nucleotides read TGTGCCTGGAGTGTCCGCCCGGGACTAGCGGGAGATAGGACCGGGGAGCTGTTTTTT.